This T cell receptor (beta chain) came from a study of T cells in Graves' hyperthyroidism and ophthalmopathy. Study observations and caveats: Blood also carried most thyroid clonotypes expanded above 0.001. Model output signaled ophthalmopathy a median around 5.9 months ahead of onset.

This clonotype was picked up a small number of times. The target antigen is unknown. The CDR3 covers 12 residues. The V end lost 5 bases, the J end lost 7 bases, and 11 bases lay between the germline ends. The germline V gene encodes CDR1 SQVTM and CDR2 ANQGSEA. Amplification of TCR beta CDR3 regions used RNA as the template. The TCR CDR3 first-round RT-PCR relied on the HTBI primer set. TCRdb itself ran the multiplex PCR reads through MiXCR, one entry per CDR3 protein. The sample gives some 580,000 distinct CDR3 sequences, approximately 15% of which show up once; 2.5% to 4% is in the top ten. Sequences were obtained from blood. This chain connects TRBV29-1 to TRBJ1-4; tentative D call: TRBD1 (5 bases). The origin of this receptor is a woman between 40 and 55 years old with Graves' ophthalmopathy. Here the CDR3 DNA reads TGCAGCGTTCAGGACAACGTTGAAAAACTGTTTTTT. It specifies CSVQDNVEKLFF.